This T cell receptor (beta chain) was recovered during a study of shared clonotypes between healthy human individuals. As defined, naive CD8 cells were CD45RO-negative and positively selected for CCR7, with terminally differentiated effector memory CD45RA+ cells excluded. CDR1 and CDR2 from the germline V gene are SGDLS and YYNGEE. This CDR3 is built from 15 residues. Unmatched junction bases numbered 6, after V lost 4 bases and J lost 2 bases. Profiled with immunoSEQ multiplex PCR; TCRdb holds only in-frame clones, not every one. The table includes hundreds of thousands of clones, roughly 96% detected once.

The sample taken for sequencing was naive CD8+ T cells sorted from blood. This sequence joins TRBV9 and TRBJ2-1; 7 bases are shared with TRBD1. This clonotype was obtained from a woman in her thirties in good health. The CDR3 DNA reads TGTGCCAGCAGCCCTCACAGGGGAACCTACAATGAGCAGTTCTTC. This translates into CASSPHRGTYNEQFF.